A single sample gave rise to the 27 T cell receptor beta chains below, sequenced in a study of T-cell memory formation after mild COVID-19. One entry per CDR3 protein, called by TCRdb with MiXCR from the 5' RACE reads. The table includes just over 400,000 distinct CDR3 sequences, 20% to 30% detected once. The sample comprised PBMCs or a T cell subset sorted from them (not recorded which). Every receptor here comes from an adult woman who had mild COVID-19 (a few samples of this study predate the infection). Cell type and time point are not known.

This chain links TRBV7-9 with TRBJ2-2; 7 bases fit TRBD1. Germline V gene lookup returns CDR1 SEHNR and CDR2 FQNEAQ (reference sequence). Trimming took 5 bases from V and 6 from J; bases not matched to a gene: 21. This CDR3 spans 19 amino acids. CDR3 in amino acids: CASSQYPGGQADPAGELFF. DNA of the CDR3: TGTGCCAGCAGCCAATATCCCGGAGGACAGGCGGACCCGGCCGGGGAGCTGTTTTTT.

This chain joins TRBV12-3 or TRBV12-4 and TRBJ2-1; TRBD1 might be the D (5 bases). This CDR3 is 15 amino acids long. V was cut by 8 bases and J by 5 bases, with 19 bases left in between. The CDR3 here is CASSSEWGIDNEQFF. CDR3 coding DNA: TGTGCCAGCTCCTCAGAATGGGGCATCGACAATGAGCAGTTCTTC.

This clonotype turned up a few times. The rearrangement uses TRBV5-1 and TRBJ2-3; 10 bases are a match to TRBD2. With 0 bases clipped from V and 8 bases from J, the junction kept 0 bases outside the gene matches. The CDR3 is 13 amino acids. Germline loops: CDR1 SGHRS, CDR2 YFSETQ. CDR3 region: CASSLEREGTQYF. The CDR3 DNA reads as TGCGCCAGCAGCTTGGAGCGGGAGGGTACGCAGTATTTT. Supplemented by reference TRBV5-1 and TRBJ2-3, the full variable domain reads KAGVTQTPRYLIKTRGQQVTLSCSPISGHRSVSWYQQTPGQGLQFLFEYFSETQRNKGNFPGRFSGRQFSNSRSEMNVSTLELGDSALYLCASSLEREGTQYFGPGTRLTVL.

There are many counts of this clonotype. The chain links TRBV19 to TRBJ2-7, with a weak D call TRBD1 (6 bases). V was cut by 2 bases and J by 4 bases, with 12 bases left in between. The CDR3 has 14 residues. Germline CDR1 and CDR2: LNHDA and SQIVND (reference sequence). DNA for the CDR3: TGTGCCAGTAGTATATTGCCAGGGGAATACGAGCAGTACTTC. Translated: CASSILPGEYEQYF.

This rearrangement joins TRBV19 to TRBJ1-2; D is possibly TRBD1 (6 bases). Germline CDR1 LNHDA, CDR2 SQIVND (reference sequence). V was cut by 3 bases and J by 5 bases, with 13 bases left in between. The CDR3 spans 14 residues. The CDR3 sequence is CASSIGAGVYGYTF. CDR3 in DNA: TGTGCCAGTAGTATTGGGGCAGGGGTATATGGCTACACCTTC.

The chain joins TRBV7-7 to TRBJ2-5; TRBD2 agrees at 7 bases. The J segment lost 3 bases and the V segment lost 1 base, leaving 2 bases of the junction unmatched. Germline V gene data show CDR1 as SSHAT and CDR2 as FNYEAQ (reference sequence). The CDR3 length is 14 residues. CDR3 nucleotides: TGTGCCAGCAGCTTAGTGGGGGGGAAAGAGACCCAGTACTTC. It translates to CASSLVGGKETQYF.

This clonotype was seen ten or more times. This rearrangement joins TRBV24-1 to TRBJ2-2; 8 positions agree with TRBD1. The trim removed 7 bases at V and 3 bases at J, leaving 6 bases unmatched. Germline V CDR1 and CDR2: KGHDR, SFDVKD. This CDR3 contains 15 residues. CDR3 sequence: CATSWTGLDTGELFF. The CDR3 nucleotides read TGTGCCACCAGCTGGACAGGGCTTGACACCGGGGAGCTGTTTTTT.

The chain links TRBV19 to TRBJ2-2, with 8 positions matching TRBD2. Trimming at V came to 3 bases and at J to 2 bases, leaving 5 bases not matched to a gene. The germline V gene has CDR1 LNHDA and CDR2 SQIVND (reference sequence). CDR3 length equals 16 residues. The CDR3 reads CASSIAGGGNTGELFF. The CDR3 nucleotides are TGTGCCAGTAGTATTGCGGGGGGCGGCAACACCGGGGAGCTGTTTTTT.

CDR3 sequence: CASSEGYTGELFF. Written as DNA, the CDR3 is TGTGCCAGCAGCGAAGGGTACACCGGGGAGCTGTTTTTT. The V and J genes are TRBV9 and TRBJ2-2; no definite D call. CDR3 length equals 13 residues. Trimming shortened V by 3 bases and J by 3 bases, and 6 bases separated the two germline ends. Germline lookup yields CDR1 SGDLS and CDR2 YYNGEE.

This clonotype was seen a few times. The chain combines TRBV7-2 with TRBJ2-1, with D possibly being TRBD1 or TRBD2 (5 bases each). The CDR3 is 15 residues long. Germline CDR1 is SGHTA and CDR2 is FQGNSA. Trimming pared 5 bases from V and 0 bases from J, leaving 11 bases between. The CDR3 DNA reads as TGTGCCAGCAGCCTCACGAGGGGCTCCTACAATGAGCAGTTCTTC. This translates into CASSLTRGSYNEQFF.

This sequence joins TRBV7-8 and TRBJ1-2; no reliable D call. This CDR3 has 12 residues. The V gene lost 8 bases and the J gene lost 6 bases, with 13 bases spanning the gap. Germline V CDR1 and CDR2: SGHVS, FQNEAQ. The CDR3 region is CASEQWGHGYTF. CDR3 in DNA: TGTGCCAGCGAACAGTGGGGTCATGGCTACACCTTC.

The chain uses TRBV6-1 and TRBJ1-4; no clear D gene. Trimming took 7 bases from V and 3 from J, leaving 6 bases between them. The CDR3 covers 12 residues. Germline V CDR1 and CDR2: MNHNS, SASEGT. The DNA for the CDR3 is TGTGCCAGCATCCAAGCTAATGAAAAACTGTTTTTT. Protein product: CASIQANEKLFF.

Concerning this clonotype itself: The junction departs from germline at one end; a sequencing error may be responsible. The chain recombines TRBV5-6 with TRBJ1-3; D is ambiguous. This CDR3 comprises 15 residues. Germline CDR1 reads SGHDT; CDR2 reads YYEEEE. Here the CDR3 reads CASSLVSGSGNTIHF. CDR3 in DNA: TGTGCCAGCAGCTTGGTGTCCGGGTCTGGAAACACCATACATTTT. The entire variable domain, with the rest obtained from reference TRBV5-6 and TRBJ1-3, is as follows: DAGVTQSPTHLIKTRGQQVTLRCSPKSGHDTVSWYQQALGQGPQFIFQYYEEEERQRGNFPDRFSGHQFPNYSSELNVNALLLGDSALYLCASSLVSGSGNTIHFGEGSWLTVV.

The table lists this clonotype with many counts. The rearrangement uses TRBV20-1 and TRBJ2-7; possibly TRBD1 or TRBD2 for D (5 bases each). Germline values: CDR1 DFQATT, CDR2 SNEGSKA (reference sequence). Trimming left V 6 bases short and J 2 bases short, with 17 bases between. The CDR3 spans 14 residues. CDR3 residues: CSALNRDRAYEQYF. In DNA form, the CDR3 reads TGCAGTGCACTCAACCGGGACCGCGCCTACGAGCAGTACTTC.

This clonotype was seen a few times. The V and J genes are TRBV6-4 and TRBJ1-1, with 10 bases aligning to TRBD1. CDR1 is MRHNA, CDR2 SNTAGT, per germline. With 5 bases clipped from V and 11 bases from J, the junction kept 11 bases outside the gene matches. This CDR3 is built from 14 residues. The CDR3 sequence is CASSPGTGAQWAFF. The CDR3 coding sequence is TGTGCCAGCAGTCCCGGGACAGGGGCCCAGTGGGCTTTCTTT.

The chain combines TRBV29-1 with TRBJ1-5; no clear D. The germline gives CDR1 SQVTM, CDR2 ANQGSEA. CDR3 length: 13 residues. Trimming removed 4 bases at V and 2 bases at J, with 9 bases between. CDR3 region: CSVVVGGNQPQHF. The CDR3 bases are TGCAGCGTTGTTGTCGGAGGCAATCAGCCCCAGCATTTT.

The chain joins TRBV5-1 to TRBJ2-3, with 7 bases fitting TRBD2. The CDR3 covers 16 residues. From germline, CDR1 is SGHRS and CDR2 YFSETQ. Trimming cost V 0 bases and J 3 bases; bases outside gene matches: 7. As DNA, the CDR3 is TGCGCCAGCAGCTTGGACCTCGGGGGGAGGACAGATACGCAGTATTTT. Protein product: CASSLDLGGRTDTQYF.

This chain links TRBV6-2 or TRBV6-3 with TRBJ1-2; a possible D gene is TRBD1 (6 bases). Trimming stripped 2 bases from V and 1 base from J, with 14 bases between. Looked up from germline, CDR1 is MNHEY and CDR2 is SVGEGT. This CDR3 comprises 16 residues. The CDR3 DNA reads TGTGCCAGCAGTTACCCCGGCGGGGGCAATAACTATGGCTACACCTTC. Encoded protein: CASSYPGGGNNYGYTF.

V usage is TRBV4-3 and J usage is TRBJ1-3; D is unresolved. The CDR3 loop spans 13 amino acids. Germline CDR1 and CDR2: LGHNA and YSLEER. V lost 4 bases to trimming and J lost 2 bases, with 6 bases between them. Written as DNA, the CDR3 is TGCGCCAGCAGCCCGGCAGCTGGAAACACCATATATTTT. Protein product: CASSPAAGNTIYF.

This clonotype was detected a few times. In DNA, the CDR3 is TGCAGTGCTCGAGCTAGCGGGAATGATGAGCAGTTCTTC. Its protein product is CSARASGNDEQFF. The chain is built from TRBV20-1 and TRBJ2-1; TRBD2 agrees at 9 bases. Germline V gene sequence: CDR1 DFQATT, CDR2 SNEGSKA (reference sequence). Trimming at V came to 5 bases and at J to 8 bases, leaving 7 bases not matched to a gene. This CDR3 is built from 13 residues.

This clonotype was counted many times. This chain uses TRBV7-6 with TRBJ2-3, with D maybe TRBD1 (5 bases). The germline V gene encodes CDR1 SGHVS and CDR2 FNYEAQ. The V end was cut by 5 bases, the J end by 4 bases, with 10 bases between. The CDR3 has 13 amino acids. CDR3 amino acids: CASSPGPADTQYF. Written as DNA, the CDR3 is TGTGCCAGCAGCCCAGGGCCCGCAGATACGCAGTATTTT.

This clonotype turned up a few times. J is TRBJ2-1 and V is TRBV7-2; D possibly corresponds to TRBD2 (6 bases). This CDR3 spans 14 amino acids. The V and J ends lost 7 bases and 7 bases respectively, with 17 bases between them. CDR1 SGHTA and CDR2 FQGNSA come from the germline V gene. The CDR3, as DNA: TGTGCCAGCACCGTCATAGCGGAGTCGAATGAGCAGTTCTTC. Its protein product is CASTVIAESNEQFF. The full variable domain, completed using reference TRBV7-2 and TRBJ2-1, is GAGVSQSPSNKVTEKGKDVELRCDPISGHTALYWYRQSLGQGLEFLIYFQGNSAPDKSGLPSDRFSAERTGGSVSTLTIQRTQQEDSAVYLCASTVIAESNEQFFGPGTRLTVL.

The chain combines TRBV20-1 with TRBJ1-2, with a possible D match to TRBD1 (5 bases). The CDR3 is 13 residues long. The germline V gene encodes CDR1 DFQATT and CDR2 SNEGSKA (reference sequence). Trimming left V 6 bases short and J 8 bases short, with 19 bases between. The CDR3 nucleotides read TGCAGTGCCACTGGGACCGTGCGGAAAGGCTACACCTTC. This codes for CSATGTVRKGYTF.

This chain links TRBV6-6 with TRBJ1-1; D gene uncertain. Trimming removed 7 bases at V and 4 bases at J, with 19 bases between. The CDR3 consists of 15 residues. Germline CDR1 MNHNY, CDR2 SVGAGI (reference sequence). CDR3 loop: CASTHPDVFGTEAFF. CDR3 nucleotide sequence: TGTGCCAGCACCCACCCCGACGTCTTTGGCACTGAAGCTTTCTTT.

CDR3: CASSQEATGTEAFF. The CDR3 region has the DNA TGTGCCAGCAGCCAAGAAGCAACGGGCACTGAAGCTTTCTTT. The chain combines TRBV4-2 with TRBJ1-1, with D uncertain. Trimming shortened V by 0 bases and J by 4 bases, and 9 bases separated the two germline ends. CDR1 and CDR2 from the germline V gene are LGHNA and YNFKEQ. The CDR3 contains 14 residues.

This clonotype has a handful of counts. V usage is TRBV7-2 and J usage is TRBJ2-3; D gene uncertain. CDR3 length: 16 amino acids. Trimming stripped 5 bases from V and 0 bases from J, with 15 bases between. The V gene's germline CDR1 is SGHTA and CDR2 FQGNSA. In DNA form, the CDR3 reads TGTGCCAGCAGCCCCTCCCGCGGCCTGAGCACAGATACGCAGTATTTT. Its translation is CASSPSRGLSTDTQYF.

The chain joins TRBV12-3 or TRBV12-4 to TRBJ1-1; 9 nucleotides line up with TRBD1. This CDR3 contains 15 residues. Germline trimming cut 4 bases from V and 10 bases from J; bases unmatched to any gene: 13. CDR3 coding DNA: TGTGCCAGCAGTTACTCCGGGACAGGGTCGAATGGAGCTTTCTTT. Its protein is CASSYSGTGSNGAFF.